This T cell receptor (beta chain) stems from a study of immune evolution from preneoplasia to lung adenocarcinoma. A remark on this clone: The antigen remains undetermined.

CDR1 is WSHSY and CDR2 is SAAADI in the germline V gene. This CDR3 region has 16 residues. With 4 bases removed from V and 6 bases from J, the gap between germline ends came to 21 bases. General study findings and limits: Normal lung had highest clonality; later lesions appeared denser, more diverse.

Assay used: immunoSEQ multiplex PCR; TCRdb lists only in-frame clones, some missing. The data contain about 11,000 clones, roughly 85% of them singletons. The TCR comes from a person between 65 and 79 years old with invasive lung adenocarcinoma. The specimen sequenced was FFPE invasive lung adenocarcinoma tissue. This chain links TRBV10-2 with TRBJ1-1; maybe TRBD1 (5 bases). CDR3 protein: CASSGSIGGLGAEAFF. As DNA, the CDR3 is TGCGCCAGCAGTGGGTCCATTGGGGGGTTAGGAGCTGAAGCTTTCTTT.